The T cell receptor beta chain under discussion was sequenced for a study of blood T cell repertoires in COVID-19. Study-level background: Researchers got acute and convalescent COVID-19 samples from the United States, Italy and Spain. PBMCs, B-cell-depleted T cells, or T cells provided the cDNA or gDNA that made up the material.

Those enrolled in Seattle joined during active infection and were followed longitudinally afterward. Authors' methods: Reference gene primer amplification yielded estimated nucleated cell counts. The data were produced by immunoSEQ multiplex PCR, yet TCRdb's version contains in-frame clones alone and is incomplete. That table supplies the V and J calls and clone size; D and trimming were determined from the DNA. The repertoire has 150,000 to 200,000 clones, about 88% of them found once; the top ten carry less than 6.5%. The V gene end was trimmed by 3 bases and the J gene end by 4 bases; junction bases not matched to a gene: 6. The V gene's germline CDR1 is LNHNV and CDR2 YYDKDF (reference sequence). The CDR3 runs to 15 residues.

Sequenced input: peripheral blood. The rearrangement uses TRBV15 and TRBJ1-2, with 9 bases identical to TRBD1. The receptor's source is a woman aged 45 to 65 with COVID-19, enrolled during active disease. The CDR3 spells CATSSGQGLIYGYTF. The CDR3, as DNA: TGTGCCACCAGCAGTGGACAGGGGTTAATCTATGGCTACACCTTC.